This T cell receptor (beta chain) was identified during a study of cytomegalovirus exposure and HLA in healthy donors. This clone was found a few times. Both 60 Vbeta primers and 13 Jbeta primers went into the PCR. Sequenced by immunoSEQ multiplex PCR; TCRdb stores in-frame clones only, minus some. Of 130,000 to 150,000 clones in the sample, around 86% were seen once. The sequence came from a woman in her twenties or thirties in good health and CMV-seronegative. What was sequenced was PBMCs.

CDR3 protein: CASSGQGENEQFF. The CDR3 DNA follows: TGCGCCAGCAGCGGACAGGGAGAGAATGAGCAGTTCTTC. The V gene is TRBV4-1, the J gene TRBJ2-1; 8 bases match TRBD1. Germline trimming cut 5 bases from V and 7 bases from J; bases unmatched to any gene: 4. The length of the CDR3 is 13 residues. The V gene's germline CDR1 is MGHRA and CDR2 YSYEKL.